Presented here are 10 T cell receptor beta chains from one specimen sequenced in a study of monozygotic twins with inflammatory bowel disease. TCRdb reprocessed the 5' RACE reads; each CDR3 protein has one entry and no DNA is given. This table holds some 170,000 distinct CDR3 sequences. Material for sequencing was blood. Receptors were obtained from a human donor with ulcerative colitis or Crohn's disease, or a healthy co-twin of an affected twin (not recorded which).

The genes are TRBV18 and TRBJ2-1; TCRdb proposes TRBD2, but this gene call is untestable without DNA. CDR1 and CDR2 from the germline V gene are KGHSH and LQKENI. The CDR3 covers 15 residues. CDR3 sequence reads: CASSPVAGGRYEQFF.

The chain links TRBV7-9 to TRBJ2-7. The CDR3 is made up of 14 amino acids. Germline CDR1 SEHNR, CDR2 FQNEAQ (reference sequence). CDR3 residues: CASSLAPNSYEQYF.

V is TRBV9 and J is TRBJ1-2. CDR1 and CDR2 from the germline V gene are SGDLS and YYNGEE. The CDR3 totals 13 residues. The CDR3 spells CASSVGGPTGYTF.

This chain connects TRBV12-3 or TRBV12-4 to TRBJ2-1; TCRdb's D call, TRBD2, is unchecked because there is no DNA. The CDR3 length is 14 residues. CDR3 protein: CASSSGGGYNEQFF.

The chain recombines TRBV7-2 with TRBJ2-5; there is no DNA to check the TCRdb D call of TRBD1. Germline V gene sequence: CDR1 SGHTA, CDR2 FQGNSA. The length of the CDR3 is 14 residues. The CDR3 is CASSLSSGKETQYF.

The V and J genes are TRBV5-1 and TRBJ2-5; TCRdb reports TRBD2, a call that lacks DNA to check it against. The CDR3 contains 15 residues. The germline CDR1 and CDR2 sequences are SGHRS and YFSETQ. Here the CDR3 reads CASSTEGPRGETQYF. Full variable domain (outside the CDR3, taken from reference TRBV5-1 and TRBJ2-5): KAGVTQTPRYLIKTRGQQVTLSCSPISGHRSVSWYQQTPGQGLQFLFEYFSETQRNKGNFPGRFSGRQFSNSRSEMNVSTLELGDSALYLCASSTEGPRGETQYFGPGTRLLVL.

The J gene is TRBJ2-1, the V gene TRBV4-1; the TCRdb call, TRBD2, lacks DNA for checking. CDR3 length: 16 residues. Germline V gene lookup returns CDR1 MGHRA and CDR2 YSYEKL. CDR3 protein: CASSQEGLADYNEQFF.

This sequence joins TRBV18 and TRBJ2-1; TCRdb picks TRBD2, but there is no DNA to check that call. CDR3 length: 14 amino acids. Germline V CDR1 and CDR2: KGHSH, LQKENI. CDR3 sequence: CASSPGEENNEQFF.

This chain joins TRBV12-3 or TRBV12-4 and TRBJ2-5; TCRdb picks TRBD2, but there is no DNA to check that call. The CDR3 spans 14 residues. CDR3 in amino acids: CASSSRSGEETQYF.

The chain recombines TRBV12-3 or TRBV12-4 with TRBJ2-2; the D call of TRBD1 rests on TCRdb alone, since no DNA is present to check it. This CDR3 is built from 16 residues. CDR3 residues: CASSRRTGTNPGELFF.